The rows below give T cell receptor beta chains drawn from one sample of a study of early T cells in non-severe SARS-CoV-2 infection. TCRdb recomputed calls from the 5' RACE reads with MiXCR, one row per CDR3 protein. The sample shows fewer than 30,000 distinct CDR3 sequences, around 4.4% of them seen only once. Material for sequencing was whole blood. These receptors were collected from an adult who was a healthcare worker with PCR-confirmed SARS-CoV-2 infection or an uninfected control (not recorded which). CDR3s include the opening cysteine and the closing phenylalanine or tryptophan.

TRBJ2-1 | TRBV6-6 | CASSYLVGGPNEQFF
TRBJ2-2 | TRBV4-2 | CASSHPGPPPGELFF
TRBJ2-5 | TRBV12-3/TRBV12-4 | CASSLGRQGETQYF
TRBJ1-5 | TRBV20-1 | CSARDSGGSNQPQHF
TRBJ2-7 | TRBV19 | CASSIKYNYEQYF
TRBJ1-5 | TRBV19 | CASRDGGSGWDTSYQPQHF
TRBJ2-3 | TRBV15 | CATSGVGDHTDTQYF
TRBJ2-7 | TRBV5-1 | CASSPGQGSYEQYF
TRBJ2-1 | TRBV12-5 | CASGSGTGKGNEQFF
TRBJ2-1 | TRBV20-1 | CSANNRFVGQGYNEQFF
TRBJ2-7 | TRBV7-9 | CASSIPQGDEQYF
TRBJ2-7 | TRBV13 | CASSLVRRGRSSYEQYF
TRBJ1-1 | TRBV6-6 | CASSYGWGVEEAFF
TRBJ2-1 | TRBV9 | CASSARTGVNEQFF
TRBJ1-6 | TRBV4-1 | CASSRTQGAGDSPLHF
TRBJ2-2 | TRBV18 | CASSPQPSRQFTGELFF
TRBJ1-5 | TRBV2 | CASSAGVDQPQHF
TRBJ1-2 | TRBV19 | CASSDRVTNYGYTF
TRBJ1-4 | TRBV6-1 | CASAKIRLTTNEKLFF
TRBJ1-2 | TRBV15 | CATSPSGELYGYTF
TRBJ2-7 | TRBV23-1 | CASGRVCGPYEQYF
TRBJ1-1 | TRBV7-9 | CASSFGQGNTEAFF
TRBJ1-5 | TRBV7-3 | CVSSPDRTQPQHF
TRBJ2-1 | TRBV19 | CASSTSPGPQEQFF
TRBJ2-3 | TRBV29-1 | CSVVAGGSTDTQYF
TRBJ2-2 | TRBV27 | CASSLSYGTGELFF